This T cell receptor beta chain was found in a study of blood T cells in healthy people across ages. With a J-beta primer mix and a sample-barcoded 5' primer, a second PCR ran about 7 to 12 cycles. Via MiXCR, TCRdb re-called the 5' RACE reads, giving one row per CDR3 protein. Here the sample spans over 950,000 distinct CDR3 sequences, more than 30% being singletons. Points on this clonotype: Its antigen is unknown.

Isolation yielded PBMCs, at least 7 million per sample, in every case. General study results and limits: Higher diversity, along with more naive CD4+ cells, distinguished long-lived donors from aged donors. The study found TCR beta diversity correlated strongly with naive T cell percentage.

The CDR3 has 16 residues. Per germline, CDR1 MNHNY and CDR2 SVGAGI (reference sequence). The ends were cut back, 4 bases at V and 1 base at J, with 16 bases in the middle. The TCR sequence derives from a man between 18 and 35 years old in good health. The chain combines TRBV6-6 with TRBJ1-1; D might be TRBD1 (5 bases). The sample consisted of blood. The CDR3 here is CASSSWRGTGNTEAFF. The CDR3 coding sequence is TGTGCCAGCAGTTCCTGGCGGGGGACGGGGAACACTGAAGCTTTCTTT.